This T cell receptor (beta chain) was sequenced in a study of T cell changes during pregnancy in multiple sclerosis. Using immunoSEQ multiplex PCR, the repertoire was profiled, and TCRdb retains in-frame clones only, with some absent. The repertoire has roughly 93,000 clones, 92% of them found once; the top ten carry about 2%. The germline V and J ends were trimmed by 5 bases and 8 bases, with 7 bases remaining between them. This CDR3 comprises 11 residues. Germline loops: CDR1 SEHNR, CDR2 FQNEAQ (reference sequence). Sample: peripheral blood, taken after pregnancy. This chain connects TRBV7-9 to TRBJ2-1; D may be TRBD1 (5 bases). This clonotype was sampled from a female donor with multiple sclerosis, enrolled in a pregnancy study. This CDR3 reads CASSQGHEQFF. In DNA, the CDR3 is TGTGCCAGCAGCCAGGGTCATGAGCAGTTCTTC.